This TCR beta chain came from a study of CD8 T cells in ankylosing spondylitis. Note on this clonotype: No antigen is known for it.

The CDR3 consists of 13 residues. The V gene lost 1 base and the J gene lost 5 bases, with 9 bases spanning the gap. CDR1 and CDR2 from the germline V gene are GTSNPN and SVGIG (reference sequence). Findings and caveats of the study: Reports say disease-linked clones showed up significantly more in matched ankylosing spondylitis synovial fluid. Certain motif variants had earlier appeared in reactive arthritis synovial fluid and blood. A TCR beta motif of several highly homologous variants seemed to mark ankylosing spondylitis blood.

Quantitative 5'-RACE with molecular barcodes generated TCR beta libraries. TCRdb called the 5' RACE reads again in MiXCR, with one record for every CDR3 protein. The repertoire includes approximately 110,000 distinct CDR3 sequences, under 30% of them detected once, and about 12% sits in the top ten. The genes are TRBV30 and TRBJ1-5; D ambiguous. This receptor was taken from a male donor with ankylosing spondylitis. The source material was synovial fluid, either unsorted or a sorted T cell fraction (not recorded which). For the CDR3, the DNA is TGTGCCTGGAGTGCCAGGACCGATCAGCCCCAGCATTTT. Translation: CAWSARTDQPQHF.